These T cell receptor beta chains were read from a single sample in a study of T cell responses to AZD1222 COVID-19 vaccine. Profiling relied on immunoSEQ multiplex PCR, and the TCRdb table lists in-frame clones only, not all of them. The repertoire holds roughly 150,000 clones, about 91% seen once, with approximately 3.6% in the top ten. The sample consisted of peripheral blood, taken on day 0 of MenACWY control vaccination. Receptors originate from an adult in good health. CDR3s include the opening cysteine and the closing phenylalanine or tryptophan. The order of the fields is CDR3 DNA, CDR3 protein, clone size, V gene, J gene, D gene. D genes are given only for firm matches. Clone size is stated in some rows and not others, as once, few, many or a class when expanded.

TGTGCCAGCAGTTTTCAGGGCTCAGCCTCCTACAATGAGCAGTTCTTC	CASSFQGSASYNEQFF	-	TRBV28	TRBJ2-1	-
TGCGCCAGCAGCCCGAGGACCGACCACGTTGCGGGCTACACCTTC	CASSPRTDHVAGYTF	-	TRBV5-1	TRBJ1-2	-
TGTGCCAGTAGTACCCGGGGCTACGAGCAGTACTTC	CASSTRGYEQYF	-	TRBV19	TRBJ2-7	-
TGTGCCAGCAGCCCATTGGGCCGGGGACAGGGAGAAGGCTACACCTTC	CASSPLGRGQGEGYTF	-	TRBV3-1/TRBV3-2	TRBJ1-2	TRBD1
TGTGCCAACCTCCCGCGGGAGGCGAACGGGGAGCTGTTTTTT	CANLPREANGELFF	-	TRBV19	TRBJ2-2	TRBD2
TGCGCCAGCAGCCGAAGCCCAGATACGCAGTATTTT	CASSRSPDTQYF	-	TRBV5-1	TRBJ2-3	-
TGTGCCAGCAGCCAAATACAGGGCGCTGGAAACACCATATATTTT	CASSQIQGAGNTIYF	-	TRBV3-1/TRBV3-2	TRBJ1-3	-
TGTGCCAGCAGCTCTTCATTCGGACAGGGCTATGGCTACACCTTC	CASSSSFGQGYGYTF	-	TRBV7-2	TRBJ1-2	TRBD1
TGTGCCAGTAGTATAAAACAGGGGGCCGCAACGAATCAGCCCCAGCATTTT	CASSIKQGAATNQPQHF	-	TRBV19	TRBJ1-5	TRBD1
TGTGCCAGCAGCTTAATGAGCGGCGGTTCTAATGAGCAGTTCTTC	CASSLMSGGSNEQFF	-	TRBV7-3	TRBJ2-1	-
TGTGCCAGCAGTACTTGGTCAGGGGAGAGGGCTGAAGCTTTCTTT	CASSTWSGERAEAFF	-	TRBV6-2/TRBV6-3	TRBJ1-1	-
TGTGCCAGCACCCCTAGGTTCGGGGGGGATGGCTACACCTTC	CASTPRFGGDGYTF	-	TRBV7-9	TRBJ1-2	-
TGTGCCAGCAGTTTGGGTCCTAGGGCACCAAGGGTTCAGCCCCAGCATTTT	CASSLGPRAPRVQPQHF	few	TRBV28	TRBJ1-5	-
TGTGCCAGCCTAGGGTTCAATGAGCAGTTCTTC	CASLGFNEQFF	-	TRBV2	TRBJ2-1	-